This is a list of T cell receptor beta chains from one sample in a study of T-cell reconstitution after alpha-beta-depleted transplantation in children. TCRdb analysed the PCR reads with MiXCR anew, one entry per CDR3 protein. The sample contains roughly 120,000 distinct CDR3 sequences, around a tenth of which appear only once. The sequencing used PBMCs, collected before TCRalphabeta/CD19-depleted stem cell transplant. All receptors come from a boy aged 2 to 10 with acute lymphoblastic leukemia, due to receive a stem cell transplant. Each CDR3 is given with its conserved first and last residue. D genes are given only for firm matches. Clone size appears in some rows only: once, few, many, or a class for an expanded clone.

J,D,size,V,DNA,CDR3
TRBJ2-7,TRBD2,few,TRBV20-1,TGCAGTGCTAGAGATTCCCGGGAGGGCCGCTCCTACGAGCAGTACTTC,CSARDSREGRSYEQYF
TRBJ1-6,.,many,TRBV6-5,TGTGCCAGCAGTTACTCGGGGGCTTTCTATAATTCACCCCTCCACTTT,CASSYSGAFYNSPLHF
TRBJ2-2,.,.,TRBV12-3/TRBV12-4,TGTGCCAGCAGCCGTCCCAATAGGCTCGGCGGAAGAAACACCGGGGAGCTGTTTTTT,CASSRPNRLGGRNTGELFF
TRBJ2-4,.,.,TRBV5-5,TGTGCCAGCAGCTCCCTCAGGCAGAAAAACATTCAGTACTTC,CASSSLRQKNIQYF
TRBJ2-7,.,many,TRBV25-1,TGTGCCAGCAGTGTCCAGGAAAGGGGGGCTAGCAGTCCCTACGAGCAGTACTTC,CASSVQERGASSPYEQYF
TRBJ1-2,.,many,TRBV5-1,TGCGCCAGCAGCTCGGGGGGCGCAGACTATGGCTACACCTTC,CASSSGGADYGYTF
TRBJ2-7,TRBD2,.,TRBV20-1,TGCAGTGCTTCCCTAAGGCGCGGGAGGGCCCCCGAGCAGTACTTC,CSASLRRGRAPEQYF
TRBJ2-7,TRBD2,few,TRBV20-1,TGCAGTGCGCCCAGGAGGACTAGCGGGGCCTACGAGCAGTACTTC,CSAPRRTSGAYEQYF
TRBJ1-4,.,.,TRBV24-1,TGTGCCACCAGTGACCCGAGGGGCGTTGGAGAAAAACTGTTTTTT,CATSDPRGVGEKLFF
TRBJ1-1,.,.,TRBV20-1,TGCAGTGCTAGAGAATTAGTAACTGAAGCTTTCTTT,CSARELVTEAFF
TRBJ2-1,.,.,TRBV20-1,TGCAGTGCTAGTAGGACCTTTAATGAGCAGTTCTTC,CSASRTFNEQFF
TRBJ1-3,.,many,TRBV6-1,TGTGCCAGCAGGACCCCGACTGCGAGCTCTGGAAACACCATATATTTT,CASRTPTASSGNTIYF